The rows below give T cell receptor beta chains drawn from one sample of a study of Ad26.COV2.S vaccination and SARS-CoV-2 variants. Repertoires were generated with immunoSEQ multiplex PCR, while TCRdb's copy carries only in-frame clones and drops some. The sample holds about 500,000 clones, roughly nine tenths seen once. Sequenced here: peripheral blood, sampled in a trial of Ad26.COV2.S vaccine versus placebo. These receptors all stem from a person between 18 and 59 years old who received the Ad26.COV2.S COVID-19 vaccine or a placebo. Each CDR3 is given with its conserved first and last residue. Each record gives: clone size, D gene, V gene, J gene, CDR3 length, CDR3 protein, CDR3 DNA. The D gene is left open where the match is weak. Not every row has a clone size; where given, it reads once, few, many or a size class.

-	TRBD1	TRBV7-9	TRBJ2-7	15	CASSLAGGDLGEQYF	TGTGCCAGCAGCTTAGCAGGGGGCGACTTGGGCGAGCAGTACTTC
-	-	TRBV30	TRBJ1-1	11	CAWSSDREAFF	TGTGCCTGGAGTTCCGACAGGGAAGCTTTCTTT
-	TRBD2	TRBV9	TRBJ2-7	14	CASSEGLAAYEQYF	TGTGCCAGCAGCGAGGGACTAGCGGCCTACGAGCAGTACTTC
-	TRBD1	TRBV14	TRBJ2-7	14	CASSDRGPTYEQYF	TGTGCCAGCAGCGACAGGGGGCCAACCTACGAGCAGTACTTC
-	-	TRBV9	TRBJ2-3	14	CASSPVLGTDTQYF	TGTGCCAGCAGCCCCGTATTGGGCACAGATACGCAGTATTTT
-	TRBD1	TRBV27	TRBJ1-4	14	CASSLDRGIEKLFF	TGTGCCAGCAGTTTAGACAGGGGGATCGAAAAACTGTTTTTT
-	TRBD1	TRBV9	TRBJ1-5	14	CASSATGGNQPQHF	TGTGCCAGCAGCGCCACAGGGGGCAATCAGCCCCAGCATTTT
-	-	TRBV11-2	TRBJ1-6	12	CASSQLGSPLHF	TGTGCCAGCAGCCAACTAGGTTCACCCCTCCACTTT
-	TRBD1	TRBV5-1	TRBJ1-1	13	CASKGGENTEAFF	TGCGCCAGCAAAGGGGGCGAGAACACTGAAGCTTTCTTT
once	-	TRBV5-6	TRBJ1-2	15	CASSPPAPSGYGYTF	TGTGCCAGCAGCCCTCCCGCGCCCTCCGGCTATGGCTACACCTTC
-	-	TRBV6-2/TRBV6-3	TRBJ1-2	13	CASSYSRSYGYTF	TGTGCCAGCAGTTACTCGAGAAGCTATGGCTACACCTTC